This T cell receptor beta chain was recovered during a study of T cell repertoires in cytomegalovirus infection. Looking at the study overall: Carrying CMV and the relevant HLA type showed in public TCR beta signatures. Study findings and constraints: There were carriers of CMV plus the relevant HLA, and cumulative public TCR beta family frequency identified them. Dominating the ex vivo response were HLA-C-restricted CMV-specific TCR beta clonotypes.

This clonotype appeared many times. Antigen specificity is unknown. TCRdb reprocessed the reads via MiXCR and lists one record per CDR3 protein. The sample has roughly 200,000 distinct CDR3 sequences, about a sixth seen once. Sequenced material: CD8+ T cells from PBMCs. The clonotype was recovered from a human donor in good health (CMV status not recorded). Some clones in this sample may be carry-over from other donors' samples.

The CDR3 DNA is TGTGCCAGCAGTTACACGGGGGGCAATGAGCAGTTCTTC. Translating gives CASSYTGGNEQFF. The chain is built from TRBV6-5 and TRBJ2-1; 7 positions agree with TRBD2. The CDR3 is made up of 13 amino acids. Looked up from germline, CDR1 is MNHEY and CDR2 is SVGAGI. The V gene end was trimmed by 2 bases and the J gene end by 6 bases; junction bases not matched to a gene: 1.